Presented here are 11 T cell receptor beta chains from one specimen sequenced in a study of spatial heterogeneity in lung cancer. The time point here: sample taken at primary tumor resection. TCRdb independently ran MiXCR on the 5' RACE reads; one entry per CDR3 protein. The repertoire holds more than 30,000 distinct CDR3 sequences, about 5.2% seen once, with about 25% in the top ten. This material consisted of PBMCs, taken at surgery. All receptors come from a female donor with early-stage non-small cell lung cancer.

This clonotype has a handful of counts. The chain has TRBV29-1 and TRBJ2-3; TRBD2 matches 14 bases. The CDR3 is 17 amino acids. V shed 2 bases and J 6 bases; nucleotides not matched to a gene: 10. Germline V gives CDR1 SQVTM, CDR2 ANQGSEA. The CDR3 DNA reads as TGCAGCGTTGAATACCCGCCGGGACTAGCGGGGGCGGATACGCAGTATTTT. It encodes CSVEYPPGLAGADTQYF.

This clonotype showed up many times. V and J are TRBV28 and TRBJ2-7; 8 nucleotides agree with TRBD2. CDR1 MDHEN and CDR2 SYDVKM come from the germline V gene. The CDR3 spans 15 residues. With V trimmed by 8 bases and J by 7 bases, 16 bases remained unmatched. CDR3 in amino acids: CASGSGLAVNVEQYF. The CDR3 DNA reads as TGTGCCAGCGGCTCCGGACTAGCCGTGAATGTGGAGCAGTACTTC.

In this sample, this clonotype turned up a few times. The genes are TRBV5-6 and TRBJ1-1; maybe TRBD1 (6 bases). Germline V lookup: CDR1 SGHDT, CDR2 YYEEEE. V was trimmed by 7 bases and J by 7 bases, leaving 20 bases between them. The CDR3 sequence is 14 residues long. The CDR3 region is CASSFLGAEGEAFF. The CDR3 DNA follows: TGTGCCAGCTCTTTCTTGGGGGCGGAGGGTGAAGCTTTCTTT.

V is TRBV30 and J is TRBJ1-2; 8 bases fit TRBD1. CDR1 GTSNPN and CDR2 SVGIG come from the germline V gene (reference sequence). Trimming took 3 bases from V and 7 from J; bases not matched to a gene: 13. There are 15 residues in the CDR3. In DNA form, the CDR3 reads TGTGCCTGGAGCGAAATTACAGGGGGTGTCCTTGGCTACACCTTC. It specifies CAWSEITGGVLGYTF.

This clonotype occurred many times. This chain links TRBV9 with TRBJ2-5; a weak D match, TRBD2 (6 bases). Germline V gene sequence: CDR1 SGDLS, CDR2 YYNGEE. The CDR3 consists of 14 residues. Trimming stripped 5 bases from V and 5 bases from J, with 16 bases between. CDR3 sequence: CASSPGTPRETQYF. The CDR3 DNA reads as TGTGCCAGCAGTCCCGGGACTCCTAGGGAGACCCAGTACTTC.

This clonotype was counted between two and nine times. V is TRBV9 and J is TRBJ2-7, with D possibly called TRBD1 or TRBD2 (5 bases each). V lost 3 bases and J lost 0, with 13 bases in between. Per germline, CDR1 SGDLS and CDR2 YYNGEE. The CDR3 has 15 residues. The CDR3: CASSDGAGSSYEQYF. The DNA of the CDR3 is TGTGCCAGCAGCGACGGGGCAGGGAGCTCCTACGAGCAGTACTTC.

The V call is TRBV4-2, the J call TRBJ2-7, with a tentative D call TRBD2 (6 bases). There are 13 residues in the CDR3. The V gene's germline CDR1 is LGHNA and CDR2 YNFKEQ. V was trimmed by 0 bases and J by 7 bases, leaving 10 bases between them. CDR3 residues: CASSQEIRGEQYF. CDR3 nucleotides: TGTGCCAGCAGCCAAGAGATCCGGGGGGAGCAGTACTTC.

The rearrangement uses TRBV7-3 and TRBJ2-3; 8 bases line up with TRBD2. Unmatched junction bases numbered 13, after V lost 5 bases and J lost 6 bases. The CDR3 is 16 residues long. Germline values: CDR1 SGHTA, CDR2 FQGTGA. DNA of the CDR3: TGTGCCAGCAGCCGTACGAGCGGGGGAGACGGGGATACGCAGTATTTT. Its protein product is CASSRTSGGDGDTQYF.

This clonotype was detected ten times or more. J is TRBJ1-6 and V is TRBV9, with 8 positions matching TRBD1. Germline loops: CDR1 SGDLS, CDR2 YYNGEE. CDR3 length: 16 amino acids. V shed 0 bases, J shed 10 bases, and the junction held 9 bases outside the gene matches. For the CDR3, the DNA is TGTGCCAGCAGCGTAGCTAGCGGACAGGGTGGGTCACCCCTCCACTTT. Translated: CASSVASGQGGSPLHF.

The table lists this clonotype with many counts. This chain connects TRBV29-1 to TRBJ2-7, with 9 nucleotides matching TRBD1. This CDR3 region has 15 residues. After removal of 6 bases from V and 3 bases from J, the junction contained 12 bases not matched to a gene. Germline lookup yields CDR1 SQVTM and CDR2 ANQGSEA. CDR3 region: CSVSITGGPDYEQYF. For the CDR3, the DNA is TGCAGCGTCAGTATAACAGGGGGCCCGGACTACGAGCAGTACTTC.

The chain links TRBV12-3 or TRBV12-4 to TRBJ2-7, with a weak D call TRBD1 (5 bases). CDR3 length: 14 residues. The V gene lost 5 bases and the J gene lost 4 bases, with 15 bases spanning the gap. The DNA for the CDR3 is TGTGCCAGCAGTACTCATTACTCAGGGTACGAGCAGTACTTC. It translates to CASSTHYSGYEQYF.